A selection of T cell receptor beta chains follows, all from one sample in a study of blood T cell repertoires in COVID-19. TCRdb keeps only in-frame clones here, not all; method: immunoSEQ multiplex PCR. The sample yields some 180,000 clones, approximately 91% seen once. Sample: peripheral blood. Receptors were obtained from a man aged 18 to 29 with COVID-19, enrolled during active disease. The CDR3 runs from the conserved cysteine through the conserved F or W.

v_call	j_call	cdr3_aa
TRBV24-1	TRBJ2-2	CATSDSLAGESGELFF
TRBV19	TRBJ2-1	CASTPGTGFFHEQFF
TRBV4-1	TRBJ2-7	CASSLLLTSGTYEQYF
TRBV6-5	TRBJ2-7	CATQLGGPYEQYF
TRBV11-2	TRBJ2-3	CASSFYGGTLTDTQYF
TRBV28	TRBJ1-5	CASSIRTGPNQPQHF
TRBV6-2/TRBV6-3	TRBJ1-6	CASSYIPHGSPLHF
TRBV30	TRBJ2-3	CAWTLASGADTQYF
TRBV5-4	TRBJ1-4	CASSPDRATNEKLFF
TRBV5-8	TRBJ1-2	CASSLWRGSGYGYTF
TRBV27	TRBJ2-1	CASSLFWNAGYNEQFF
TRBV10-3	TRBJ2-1	CAISVKREGPEHNEQFF
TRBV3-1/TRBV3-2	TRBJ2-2	CASSQGGGTGELFF
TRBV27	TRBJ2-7	CASSQGGGGGPPYEQYF
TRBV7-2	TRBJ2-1	CASSLVHPDFQQFF
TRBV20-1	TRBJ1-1	CSAPDNTEAFF
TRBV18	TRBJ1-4	CASSQGQGNEKLLF
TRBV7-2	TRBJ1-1	CASSYGRGNTEAFF
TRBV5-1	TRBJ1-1	CASSPGGDPRGTEAFF
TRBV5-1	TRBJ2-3	CASKAMRRGTDTQYF
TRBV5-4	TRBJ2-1	CAASGAYNEQFF
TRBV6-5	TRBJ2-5	CASNKAELQETQYF
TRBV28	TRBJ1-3	CASSFRGVPGNTIYF
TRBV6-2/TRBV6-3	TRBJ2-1	CASSYSSLGLAGGPGEQFF
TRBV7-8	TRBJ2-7	CASSPGQTYEQYF
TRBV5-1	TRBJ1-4	CASSWGDRVLNEKLFF
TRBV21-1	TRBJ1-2	CASSKPGLYGYTF
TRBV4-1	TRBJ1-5	CASSQGDSSNQPQHF
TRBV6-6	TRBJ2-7	CASKSRGTGFYEQYF
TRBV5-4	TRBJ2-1	CASSDGTAPLKVEQFF
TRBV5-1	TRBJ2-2	CASSLAANTGELFF
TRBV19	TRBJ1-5	CATGQGIGLSNQPQHF
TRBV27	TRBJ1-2	CASRRDRDNGYTF
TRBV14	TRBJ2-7	CASSQERGTIYHEQYF
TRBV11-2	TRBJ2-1	CASSSGLAGLYNEQFF
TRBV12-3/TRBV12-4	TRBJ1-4	CASQGFSGEKLFF
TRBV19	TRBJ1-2	CASSPSQGRDGYTF
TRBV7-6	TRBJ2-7	CASSYPGQFPYEQYF
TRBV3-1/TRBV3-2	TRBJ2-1	CASSHEPGTSGINNEQFF
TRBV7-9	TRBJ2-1	CASSLVGGTIYNEQFF
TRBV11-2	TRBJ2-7	CASSLDGFGEQYF
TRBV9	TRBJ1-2	CASSGSRDREYGYTF
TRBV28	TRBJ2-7	CASTLGENRDRGYEQYF
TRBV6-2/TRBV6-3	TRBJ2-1	CASSYRTSGLNEQFF
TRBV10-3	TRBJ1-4	CAIGTGGNNEKLFF
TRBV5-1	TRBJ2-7	CASSSRGEGEQYF
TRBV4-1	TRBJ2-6	CASSPWGVIRSGANVLTF
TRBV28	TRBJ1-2	CASSPTGTGDYGYTF
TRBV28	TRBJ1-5	CASSLALTGDSNQPQHF
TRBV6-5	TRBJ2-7	CASKTGQAWLYEQYF
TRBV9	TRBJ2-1	CASSVGGHSYNEQFF
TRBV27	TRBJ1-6	CASSFSPVWDSVNSPLHF
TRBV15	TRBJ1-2	CATSREEGVWGYTF
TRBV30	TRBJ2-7	CAWSKSYEQYF
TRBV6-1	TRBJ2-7	CASSETTRSYEQYF